The clone carrying this T cell receptor (beta chain) was found many times. The CDR3 is 12 residues long. Germline V lookup: CDR1 LGHDT, CDR2 YNNKEL (reference sequence). The germline V and J ends were trimmed by 6 bases and 3 bases, with 6 bases remaining between them. Preparation of the TCRbeta library involved a method that used unique molecular identifiers. From the PCR reads, TCRdb called clonotypes with MiXCR, one entry per CDR3 protein. The sample lists about 340,000 distinct CDR3 sequences, 9% to 12% occurring once. This entry comes from a study of T-cell reconstitution after alpha-beta-depleted transplantation in children.

Sequenced material: PBMCs from the stem cell graft donor, taken from the stem cell graft. The V and J genes are TRBV3-1 and TRBJ2-1; unclear D gene. The TCR was taken from a human donor who donated a stem cell graft to a child with acute lymphoblastic leukemia. The DNA of the CDR3 is TGTGCCAGCAGTGGGGTCTACAATGAGCAGTTCTTC. Translation: CASSGVYNEQFF.